This T cell receptor beta chain was obtained from a study of T cell repertoires in cytomegalovirus infection. The junction had 5 bases not matched to a gene; V was cut back by 6 bases and J by 5 bases. The CDR3 totals 14 residues. About this clonotype: Its antigen is not known.

TCRdb processed the reads anew with MiXCR; each CDR3 protein has one entry. The table includes approximately 300,000 distinct CDR3 sequences, about 25% detected once. This chain links TRBV12-3 or TRBV12-4 with TRBJ1-5; 9 bases align to TRBD1. The sample was cultured PBMCs, taken from culture after CMV antigen stimulation. This clonotype was sampled from a human donor in good health (CMV status not recorded). Some clones in this sample may be carry-over from other donors' samples. The CDR3 spells CASRRDREDQPQHF. The CDR3 DNA sequence: TGTGCCAGCAGACGGGACAGGGAAGATCAGCCCCAGCATTTT.